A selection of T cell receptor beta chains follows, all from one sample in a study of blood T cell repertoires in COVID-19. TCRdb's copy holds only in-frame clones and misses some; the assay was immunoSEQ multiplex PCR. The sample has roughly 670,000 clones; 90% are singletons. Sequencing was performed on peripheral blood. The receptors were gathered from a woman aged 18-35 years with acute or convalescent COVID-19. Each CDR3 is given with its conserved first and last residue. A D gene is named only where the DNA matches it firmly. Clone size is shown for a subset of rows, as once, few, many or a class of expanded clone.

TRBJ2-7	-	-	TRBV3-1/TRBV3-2	CASSHQRGGAGEQYF	TGTGCCAGCAGCCATCAACGAGGGGGGGCGGGAGAGCAGTACTTC
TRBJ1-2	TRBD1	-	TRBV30	CACPPGTGTNYGYTF	TGTGCCTGTCCCCCGGGGACAGGAACCAACTATGGCTACACCTTC
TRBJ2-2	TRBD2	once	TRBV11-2	CASSRGLAVGELFF	TGTGCCAGCAGCCGGGGACTAGCGGTCGGGGAGCTGTTTTTT
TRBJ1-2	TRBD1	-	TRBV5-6	CASSFRGSNRMGFYGYTF	TGTGCCAGCAGCTTCAGGGGGAGTAACCGGATGGGTTTCTATGGCTACACCTTC
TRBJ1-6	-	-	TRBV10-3	CAISETGLGNSPLHF	TGTGCCATCAGTGAGACAGGTTTAGGGAATTCACCCCTCCACTTT
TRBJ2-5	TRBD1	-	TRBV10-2	CASSQGETRGAQYF	TGCGCCAGCAGCCAGGGGGAGACAAGAGGGGCCCAGTACTTC
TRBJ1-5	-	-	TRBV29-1	CSVEDLGGQHF	TGCAGCGTTGAAGATCTTGGAGGCCAGCATTTT
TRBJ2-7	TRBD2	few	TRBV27	CASSQPGPGGEQYF	TGTGCCAGCAGCCAACCTGGCCCGGGAGGCGAGCAGTACTTC
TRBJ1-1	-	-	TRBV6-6	CASSASGLNTEAFF	TGTGCCAGCAGTGCTTCAGGGCTGAACACTGAAGCTTTCTTT
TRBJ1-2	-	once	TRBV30	CAQRGGRAGSYTF	TGTGCACAGAGGGGAGGCAGGGCGGGGAGCTACACCTTC
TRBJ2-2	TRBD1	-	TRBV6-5	CASSQTGSVGELFF	TGTGCCAGCAGCCAGACAGGGTCTGTCGGGGAGCTGTTTTTT
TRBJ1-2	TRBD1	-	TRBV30	CASNGRGPGYTF	TGTGCTTCCAACGGCAGGGGGCCGGGCTACACCTTC
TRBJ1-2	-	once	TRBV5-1	CASSVQGYGYTF	TGCGCCAGCAGCGTACAGGGTTATGGCTACACCTTC
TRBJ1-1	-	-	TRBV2	CASHTQGSKNTEAFF	TGTGCCAGCCACACGCAGGGCTCTAAGAACACTGAAGCTTTCTTT
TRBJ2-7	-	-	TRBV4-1	CASSQSRAGANTYEQYF	TGCGCCAGCAGCCAATCGCGGGCGGGGGCCAACACTTACGAGCAGTACTTC
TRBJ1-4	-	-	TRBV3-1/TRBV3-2	CASSQGGVTNEKLFF	TGTGCCAGCAGCCAGGGGGGGGTAACTAATGAAAAACTGTTTTTT
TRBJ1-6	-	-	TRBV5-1	CASSFWGLDNSPLHF	TGCGCCAGCAGCTTCTGGGGGCTCGACAATTCACCCCTCCACTTT
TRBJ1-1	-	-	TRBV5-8	CASSVRQPRSLEAFF	TGTGCCAGCAGCGTTCGACAGCCACGGTCCCTTGAAGCTTTCTTT
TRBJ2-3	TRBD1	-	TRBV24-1	CATSEGQGGAADTQYF	TGTGCCACCAGTGAAGGACAGGGTGGGGCGGCAGATACGCAGTATTTT
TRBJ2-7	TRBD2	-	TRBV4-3	CASSQGTSGGAYEQYF	TGCGCCAGCAGCCAAGGGACTAGCGGGGGGGCCTACGAGCAGTACTTC
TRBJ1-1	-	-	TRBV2	CASSGGGTEAFF	TGTGCCAGCAGTGGGGGGGGAACTGAAGCTTTCTTT
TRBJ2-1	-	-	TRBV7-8	CASSLTAVSSYNEQFF	TGTGCCAGCAGCTTAACTGCGGTTAGCTCCTACAATGAGCAGTTCTTC
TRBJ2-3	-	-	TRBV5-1	CASSPAGQITDTQYF	TGCGCCAGCAGCCCAGCGGGCCAAATCACAGATACGCAGTATTTT
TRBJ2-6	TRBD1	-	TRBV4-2	CASSLQGAGANVLTF	TGTGCCAGCAGCCTACAGGGGGCTGGGGCCAACGTCCTGACTTTC